The clone carrying this T cell receptor beta chain was seen a single time. Authors' processing steps: Amplification with reference gene primers provided the estimates of nucleated cell counts. Assay used: immunoSEQ multiplex PCR; TCRdb lists only in-frame clones, some missing. V and J calls and clone size follow that table, whereas D and trimming were derived from the DNA. The sample has under 300,000 clones; roughly 85% are singletons. The CDR3 runs 14 residues. V shed 2 bases and J shed 4 bases, with 9 bases lying between them. Germline CDR1 and CDR2: SGHDN and FVKESK. The data belong to a study of blood T cell repertoires in COVID-19. Turning to the study itself: Samples taken during acute and convalescent COVID-19 were collected in the United States, Italy and Spain. PBMCs, B-cell-depleted T cells, or T cells were the source of the cDNA or gDNA that made up the material.

J is TRBJ1-5 and V is TRBV14, with a tentative D call TRBD1 (5 bases). Sequencing was performed on peripheral blood. This receptor was identified in a woman aged 45-65 years who had recovered from COVID-19. CDR3 residues: CASSQQGLNQPQHF. The CDR3 region has the DNA TGTGCCAGCAGCCAACAGGGACTAAATCAGCCCCAGCATTTT. The whole variable domain, remainder taken from reference TRBV14 and TRBJ1-5, is EAGVTQFPSHSVIEKGQTVTLRCDPISGHDNLYWYRRVMGKEIKFLLHFVKESKQDESGMPNNRFLAERTGGTYSTLKVQPAELEDSGVYFCASSQQGLNQPQHFGDGTRLSIL.